The rows below give T cell receptor beta chains drawn from one sample of a study of blood T cell repertoires in COVID-19. Produced via immunoSEQ multiplex PCR; TCRdb's table is partial and in-frame only. This table holds about 36,000 clones, about 88% found once. The sequencing input was peripheral blood. The receptors were gathered from a human donor in a cohort sampled during active COVID-19. The CDR3 runs from the conserved cysteine through the conserved F or W. Each record gives: J gene, clone size, D gene, V gene, CDR3 protein, CDR3 DNA. D genes are given only for firm matches. Only part of the rows carry a size: once, few, many, or a class if the clone is expanded.

TRBJ1-5 NA NA TRBV19 CASSKQTGLTPQHF TGTGCCAGTAGTAAACAGACAGGCTTGACGCCCCAGCATTTT
TRBJ2-3 NA NA TRBV18 CASSNAGTDTQYF TGTGCCAGCTCAAACGCAGGCACAGATACGCAGTATTTT
TRBJ2-3 NA NA TRBV6-2/TRBV6-3 CASSLLGNKDTQYF TGTGCCAGCAGCTTACTAGGGAATAAAGATACGCAGTATTTT
TRBJ2-2 NA NA TRBV3-1/TRBV3-2 CASSRPQGNTGELFF TGTGCCAGCAGCCGGCCGCAGGGTAACACCGGGGAGCTGTTTTTT
TRBJ1-3 NA NA TRBV27 CASSDSFGNTIYF TGTGCCAGCAGCGACAGCTTTGGAAACACCATATATTTT
TRBJ1-5 NA NA TRBV19 CASSAQSGPQHF TGTGCCAGTAGTGCTCAATCGGGGCCCCAGCATTTT
TRBJ2-3 NA TRBD1 TRBV18 CASSMRGQNTDTQYF TGTGCCAGCTCAATGAGGGGGCAGAACACAGATACGCAGTATTTT
TRBJ2-7 NA TRBD1 TRBV27 CASSLGQGDEQYF TGTGCCAGCAGTTTGGGACAGGGTGACGAGCAGTACTTC
TRBJ2-1 NA TRBD1 TRBV29-1 CSVPGDRAYNEQFF TGCAGCGTACCTGGAGACAGGGCCTACAATGAGCAGTTCTTC
TRBJ1-2 NA NA TRBV2 CASSAGAARVEGYTF TGTGCCAGCAGTGCAGGGGCCGCCCGCGTGGAGGGCTACACCTTC
TRBJ1-5 NA TRBD1 TRBV6-5 CASSRQGGVNQPQHF TGTGCCAGCAGCCGACAGGGAGGCGTAAATCAGCCCCAGCATTTT
TRBJ2-2 NA TRBD2 TRBV27 CASSSAANSGGAIAGELFF TGTGCCAGCAGTTCTGCAGCCAATAGCGGGGGGGCGATCGCCGGGGAGCTGTTTTTT
TRBJ1-1 NA NA TRBV5-8 CASSLGRRANEAFF TGTGCCAGCAGCTTAGGCAGGCGGGCGAATGAAGCTTTCTTT
TRBJ2-3 NA TRBD2 TRBV5-1 CASSPLAGGPGDTQYF TGCGCCAGCAGCCCCCTAGCGGGGGGGCCGGGTGACACGCAGTATTTT
TRBJ2-7 NA TRBD2 TRBV9 CASSVAPGLAVYEQYF TGTGCCAGCAGCGTAGCGCCGGGACTAGCGGTCTACGAGCAGTACTTC
TRBJ2-3 NA TRBD2 TRBV10-3 CAIRPLLAGGLTDTQYF TGTGCCATCAGGCCTCTGTTAGCGGGGGGGCTCACAGATACGCAGTATTTT
TRBJ2-3 NA TRBD2 TRBV27 CASSLTSGGPDTQYF TGTGCCAGCAGTCTGACTAGCGGGGGGCCAGATACGCAGTATTTT
TRBJ2-6 NA NA TRBV14 CASSPVRSGANVLTF TGTGCCAGCAGCCCCGTCCGGTCTGGGGCCAACGTCCTGACTTTC
TRBJ2-1 NA NA TRBV28 CASRSTGNEQFF TGTGCCAGCAGATCGACAGGCAATGAGCAGTTCTTC
TRBJ2-5 NA NA TRBV6-5 CASSRPGETQYF TGTGCCAGCAGTCGACCGGGAGAGACCCAGTACTTC
TRBJ1-3 NA NA TRBV7-2 CASSLDSSGNTIYF TGTGCCAGCAGCTTGGACAGCTCTGGAAACACCATATATTTT
TRBJ1-6 NA NA TRBV21-1 CASSKTHRGGDSPLHF TGTGCCAGCAGCAAAACCCACAGGGGAGGAGATTCACCCCTCCACTTT
TRBJ1-3 NA NA TRBV10-3 CAISESSSGPLSGNTIYF TGTGCCATCAGTGAGTCGAGTTCAGGGCCCCTCTCTGGAAACACCATATATTTT
TRBJ2-3 NA TRBD2 TRBV18 CASSQSSGEMDTQYF TGTGCCAGCTCCCAATCGAGCGGGGAGATGGATACGCAGTATTTT
TRBJ2-4 NA NA TRBV11-2 CASSSPAWHKNIQYF TGTGCCAGCAGCTCCCCTGCCTGGCACAAAAACATTCAGTACTTC
TRBJ1-1 NA NA TRBV7-8 CASSLVSGNTEAFF TGTGCCAGCAGCTTAGTGTCAGGGAACACTGAAGCTTTCTTT
TRBJ2-3 NA TRBD1 TRBV6-5 CASSWGQGGADTQYF TGTGCCAGCAGCTGGGGACAGGGAGGCGCAGATACGCAGTATTTT
TRBJ1-1 NA NA TRBV7-6 CASSPGGHPLDTEAFF TGTGCCAGCAGCCCGGGGGGGCACCCTTTGGACACTGAAGCTTTCTTT
TRBJ1-1 NA TRBD1 TRBV30 CAWSVRDRLSF TGTGCCTGGAGTGTACGGGACAGGCTCTCCTTT
TRBJ1-2 NA NA TRBV2 CASIRLLTGGAGNYGYTF TGTGCCAGCATTCGACTCCTTACAGGAGGGGCCGGTAACTATGGCTACACCTTC
TRBJ2-5 NA TRBD1 TRBV7-2 CASSRDRAEETQYF TGTGCCAGCAGTCGGGACAGGGCCGAGGAGACCCAGTACTTC
TRBJ1-2 NA NA TRBV5-8 CASSLFGQTGYTF TGTGCCAGCAGCTTGTTTGGACAGACTGGCTACACCTTC
TRBJ1-2 NA NA TRBV19 CATSSNGYGYTF TGTGCCACCTCTAGTAACGGCTATGGCTACACCTTC
TRBJ1-1 NA NA TRBV18 CASSPRQGMNTEAFF TGTGCCAGCTCCCCCAGGCAAGGTATGAACACTGAAGCTTTCTTT
TRBJ2-4 NA TRBD2 TRBV30 CAWTQAGGADIQYF TGTGCCTGGACACAAGCCGGGGGGGCAGACATTCAGTACTTC
TRBJ1-2 NA NA TRBV6-5 CASSYSSWQGYGYTF TGTGCCAGCAGTTACTCGTCGTGGCAGGGCTATGGCTACACCTTC
TRBJ2-7 once TRBD1 TRBV6-1 CASSETGGVGEQYF TGTGCCAGCAGTGAAACAGGGGGCGTTGGCGAGCAGTACTTC
TRBJ2-3 NA TRBD1 TRBV7-2 CASSPSQGWGTDTQYF TGTGCCAGCAGCCCGTCACAGGGGTGGGGCACAGATACGCAGTATTTT
TRBJ2-7 NA NA TRBV18 CASSLTESGEQYF TGTGCCAGCTCATTGACAGAGAGTGGCGAGCAGTACTTC
TRBJ2-6 NA TRBD1 TRBV7-6 CASSSTGGSGANVLTF TGTGCCAGCAGCTCTACAGGGGGCTCTGGGGCCAACGTCCTGACTTTC
TRBJ1-2 NA NA TRBV27 CASSGGMGGYGYTF TGTGCCAGCAGTGGAGGGATGGGAGGTTATGGCTACACCTTC
TRBJ2-1 NA NA TRBV18 CASCLTSSGDEQFF TGTGCCAGCTGTTTGACATCCTCCGGGGATGAGCAGTTCTTC
TRBJ1-3 NA NA TRBV3-1/TRBV3-2 CASSQSGGTSGNTIYF TGTGCCAGCAGCCAATCCGGGGGAACGTCTGGAAACACCATATATTTT
TRBJ1-5 NA TRBD1 TRBV27 CASSLSAGGPKNQPQHF TGTGCCAGCAGTTTATCGGCAGGGGGCCCTAAAAATCAGCCCCAGCATTTT
TRBJ2-5 NA TRBD2 TRBV7-9 CASSFLAGAQETQYF TGTGCCAGCAGCTTTCTAGCGGGGGCCCAAGAGACCCAGTACTTC
TRBJ1-3 NA NA TRBV10-2 CASSEGLRSGNTIYF TGCGCCAGCAGTGAGGGGCTTCGCTCTGGAAACACCATATATTTT
TRBJ2-7 NA NA TRBV28 CASRVSRITYEQYF TGTGCCAGCAGGGTGTCCAGGATCACCTACGAGCAGTACTTC
TRBJ2-7 NA NA TRBV6-5 CASRDWRSYEQYF TGTGCCAGCAGAGACTGGCGATCCTACGAGCAGTACTTC
TRBJ1-5 NA NA TRBV19 CASSPTSGSSNSNQPQHF TGTGCCAGTAGTCCTACCTCCGGGTCGTCGAATAGCAATCAGCCCCAGCATTTT
TRBJ2-4 NA NA TRBV4-1 CASSQALAEIQYF TGCGCCAGCAGCCAAGCTTTAGCGGAGATTCAGTACTTC
TRBJ2-1 NA NA TRBV18 CASSPLAGNEQFF TGTGCCAGCTCACCCCTGGCAGGCAATGAGCAGTTCTTC